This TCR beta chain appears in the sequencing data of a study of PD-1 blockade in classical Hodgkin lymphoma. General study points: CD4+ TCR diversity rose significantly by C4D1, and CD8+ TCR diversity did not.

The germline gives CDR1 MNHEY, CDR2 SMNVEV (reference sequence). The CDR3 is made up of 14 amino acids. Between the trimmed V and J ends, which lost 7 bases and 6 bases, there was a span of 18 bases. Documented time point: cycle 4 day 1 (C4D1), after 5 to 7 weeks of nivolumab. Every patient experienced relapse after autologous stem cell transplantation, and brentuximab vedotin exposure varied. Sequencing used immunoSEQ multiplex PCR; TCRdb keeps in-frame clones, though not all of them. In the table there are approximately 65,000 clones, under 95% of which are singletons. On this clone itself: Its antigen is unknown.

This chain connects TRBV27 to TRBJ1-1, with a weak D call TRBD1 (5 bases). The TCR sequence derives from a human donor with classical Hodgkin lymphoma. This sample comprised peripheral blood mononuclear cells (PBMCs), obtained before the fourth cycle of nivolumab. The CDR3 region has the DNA TGTGCCAGCACCGCGTTTGAGGGGTGGCCTGAAGCTTTCTTT. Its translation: CASTAFEGWPEAFF.